What follows are 20 T cell receptor beta chains derived from one specimen sequenced in a study of T-cell memory formation after mild COVID-19 (dated by TCRdb to about 2021). Preparation of the library involved 5' RACE. TCRdb records Illumina NovaSeq 6000 as the sequencer. The public reads were quality trimmed at Q25 with fastp and then assembled into clones with MiXCR by TCRdb, keeping productive beta chains. Rows merge per CDR3 protein into single entries with the most common DNA and genes. The sample data list roughly 610,000 distinct CDR3 sequences, and approximately 15% of these were observed just once. 8.1% of the sample is taken by the ten largest. Sequenced input: PBMCs or a T cell subset sorted from them (not recorded which). These receptors originate from an adult woman who had mild COVID-19 (a few samples of this study predate the infection). The sample titles of this study are shuffled in the database, so cell type and time point are left out; the donor was told from shared clones.

The chain joins TRBV29-1 to TRBJ1-1, with D possibly being TRBD1 (6 bases). CDR3 size: 11 residues. The V end was cut by 6 bases, the J end by 1 base, with 6 bases between. Germline V gene data show CDR1 as SQVTM and CDR2 as ANQGSEA. The CDR3 DNA reads TGCAGCGTACAGGGGAACACTGAAGCTTTCTTT. Translating gives CSVQGNTEAFF.

This clonotype was observed a few times. The chain combines TRBV4-3 with TRBJ2-7; 7 positions match TRBD2. Germline CDR1 and CDR2: LGHNA and YSLEER. The CDR3 loop spans 13 amino acids. Trimming cost V 4 bases and J 4 bases; bases outside gene matches: 4. CDR3 residues: CASSPQAGYEQYF. CDR3 bases: TGCGCCAGCAGCCCTCAAGCGGGGTACGAGCAGTACTTC.

This sequence joins TRBV7-8 and TRBJ2-5; 8 bases align to TRBD1. The trim removed 5 bases at V and 2 bases at J, leaving 7 bases unmatched. The CDR3 has 15 amino acids. The germline V gene has CDR1 SGHVS and CDR2 FQNEAQ. CDR3 residues: CASSRPRGRQETQYF. CDR3 bases: TGTGCCAGCAGCCGACCCAGGGGGCGACAAGAGACCCAGTACTTC.

This chain uses TRBV12-3 or TRBV12-4 with TRBJ2-1; 14 bases agree with TRBD2. CDR3 length: 16 amino acids. V lost 7 bases and J lost 7; bases outside the gene matches: 9. The CDR3 nucleotides read TGTGCCAGCACTCGGACTAGCGGGGGGCAGTGGAATGAGCAGTTCTTC. Translated: CASTRTSGGQWNEQFF.

In its sample, this clonotype was seen many times. J is TRBJ2-7 and V is TRBV4-2; 11 positions agree with TRBD2. J was trimmed by 0 bases and V by 0 bases; bases with no gene match: 1. Germline V gives CDR1 LGHNA, CDR2 YNFKEQ. This CDR3 contains 16 residues. Here the CDR3 reads CASSQDTSGGSYEQYF. The CDR3 nucleotides are TGTGCCAGCAGCCAAGACACTAGCGGGGGCTCCTACGAGCAGTACTTC.

The chain recombines TRBV20-1 with TRBJ2-3, with 8 bases identical to TRBD2. The germline CDR1 and CDR2 sequences are DFQATT and SNEGSKA (reference sequence). The length of the CDR3 is 15 residues. With V trimmed by 6 bases and J by 4 bases, 12 bases remained unmatched. The CDR3 loop is CSAKGTLAGADTQYF. In nucleotides, the CDR3 is TGCAGTGCCAAAGGGACTCTAGCGGGTGCAGATACGCAGTATTTT.

Many counts were recorded for this clonotype. This chain connects TRBV24-1 to TRBJ2-1, with D tentatively TRBD1 or TRBD2 (5 bases each). The V and J ends lost 3 bases and 6 bases respectively, with 17 bases between them. Germline CDR1 KGHDR, CDR2 SFDVKD. The CDR3 loop spans 16 amino acids. CDR3 bases: TGTGCCACCAGTGATCCCCAATGGGGGTATGGCAATGAGCAGTTCTTC. Encoded protein: CATSDPQWGYGNEQFF.

This clonotype turned up a few times. The genes are TRBV7-3 and TRBJ2-7; D call uncertain. The germline V and J ends were trimmed by 5 bases and 5 bases, with 10 bases remaining between them. The germline V gene encodes CDR1 SGHTA and CDR2 FQGTGA. The CDR3 totals 12 residues. CDR3 sequence reads: CASSPGGNEQYF. The CDR3 DNA follows: TGTGCCAGCAGCCCGGGTGGAAACGAGCAGTACTTC.

The rearrangement uses TRBV5-6 and TRBJ2-1; a weak D match, TRBD2 (6 bases). Per the germline V gene, CDR1 is SGHDT and CDR2 is YYEEEE. The CDR3 runs to 14 residues. V was pared by 4 bases and J by 9 bases, with 17 bases between. The CDR3 nucleotides read TGTGCCAGCAGCCAGCCGGGACGGGGGTCTGAGCAGTTCTTC. Its protein is CASSQPGRGSEQFF.

This clonotype came up a few times. The chain couples TRBV3-1 to TRBJ2-5; 9 bases line up with TRBD2. V trimming: 4 bases; J trimming: 5 bases; junction bases outside the gene matches: 14. This CDR3 has 17 amino acids. Germline CDR1 LGHDT, CDR2 YNNKEL (reference sequence). The CDR3 nucleotides read TGTGCCAGCAGCCCACGCGGGGGGGGTCCTGCAGGGGAGACCCAGTACTTC. The encoded protein is CASSPRGGGPAGETQYF.

The chain combines TRBV5-6 with TRBJ2-2, with D possibly TRBD2 on 6 matching bases. Germline assignment: CDR1 SGHDT and CDR2 YYEEEE. CDR3 length: 16 amino acids. Trimming cost V 0 bases and J 1 base, with 10 bases left between them. The CDR3 DNA is TGTGCCAGCAGCTTGGGAATGGAGGGGAACACCGGGGAGCTGTTTTTT. Its translation is CASSLGMEGNTGELFF.

This chain joins TRBV24-1 and TRBJ2-3; the match to TRBD2 covers 12 bases. Trimming cost V 3 bases and J 4 bases; bases outside gene matches: 4. The CDR3 is made up of 16 amino acids. Per germline, CDR1 KGHDR and CDR2 SFDVKD. Written as DNA, the CDR3 is TGTGCCACCAGTGATCCTAGCGGGGGGGCTGCAGATACGCAGTATTTT. It codes for CATSDPSGGAADTQYF.

This clonotype was detected only a few times. The chain has TRBV7-7 and TRBJ2-2, with a tentative D call TRBD1 (6 bases). V gave up 1 base and J gave up 7 bases, with 13 bases separating them. The CDR3 consists of 15 residues. Germline loops: CDR1 SSHAT, CDR2 FNYEAQ (reference sequence). The CDR3 nucleotides are TGTGCCAGCAGCTTAGAGACAGGCGGCGGCGGGGAGCTGTTTTTT. The encoded protein is CASSLETGGGGELFF.

This clonotype was counted between two and nine times. DNA of the CDR3: TGTGCCACCAGTGATTTGGAACCTCTAGCGGGTGAGCAGTTCTTC. This codes for CATSDLEPLAGEQFF. V gene TRBV24-1 combines with J gene TRBJ2-1, with 8 bases matching TRBD2. Germline-derived CDR1 and CDR2 are KGHDR and SFDVKD. The CDR3 covers 15 residues. Trimming took 0 bases from V and 9 from J; bases not matched to a gene: 6.

The J gene is TRBJ1-2, the V gene TRBV7-9; D perhaps matches TRBD1 (5 bases). The CDR3 has 16 residues. CDR1 SEHNR and CDR2 FQNEAQ come from the germline V gene (reference sequence). V was clipped by 2 bases and J by 4 bases, with 17 bases between them. Here the CDR3 DNA reads TGTGCCAGCAGCTTACTTGGGCAGGGCGAGAGCTATGGCTACACCTTC. Translating gives CASSLLGQGESYGYTF.

This clonotype was detected a few times. The chain links TRBV19 to TRBJ2-7; D perhaps matches TRBD1 (5 bases). V was trimmed by 1 base and J by 8 bases, leaving 15 bases between them. The germline CDR1 and CDR2 sequences are LNHDA and SQIVND (reference sequence). The CDR3 loop spans 14 amino acids. The CDR3: CASSIGGTIQQQYF. The CDR3 nucleotides are TGTGCCAGTAGTATAGGGGGCACCATTCAACAGCAGTACTTC.

V and J are TRBV7-2 and TRBJ2-1, with TRBD1 matching over 10 bases. The V and J ends lost 3 bases and 2 bases, in that order; junction bases with no gene match: 4. The CDR3 covers 16 residues. The germline gives CDR1 SGHTA, CDR2 FQGNSA. CDR3 sequence: CASSFAGQGTYNEQFF. In DNA form, the CDR3 reads TGTGCCAGCAGCTTCGCGGGACAGGGGACCTACAATGAGCAGTTCTTC. Drawing the rest from reference TRBV7-2 and TRBJ2-1, the complete variable domain is GAGVSQSPSNKVTEKGKDVELRCDPISGHTALYWYRQSLGQGLEFLIYFQGNSAPDKSGLPSDRFSAERTGGSVSTLTIQRTQQEDSAVYLCASSFAGQGTYNEQFFGPGTRLTVL.

The J gene is TRBJ1-1, the V gene TRBV10-3; D remains ambiguous. Between the trimmed V and J ends, which lost 0 bases and 10 bases, there was a span of 6 bases. The CDR3 is made up of 11 amino acids. The germline V gene has CDR1 ENHRY and CDR2 SYGVKD. This CDR3 is CAISESGRAFF. The DNA for the CDR3 is TGTGCCATCAGTGAGTCCGGGCGAGCTTTCTTT.

This clonotype appeared a few times. This chain joins TRBV15 and TRBJ2-1, with TRBD1 as a possible D gene (5 bases). The CDR3 extends over 15 amino acids. CDR1 is LNHNV and CDR2 is YYDKDF in the germline V gene (reference sequence). Trimming stripped 1 base from V and 3 bases from J, with 10 bases between. Here the CDR3 reads CATSRGGRDYNEQFF. For the CDR3, the DNA is TGTGCCACCAGCAGAGGTGGCAGGGACTACAATGAGCAGTTCTTC.

In this sample, this clonotype turned up a few times. V gene TRBV12-3 or TRBV12-4 combines with J gene TRBJ2-7; a possible D gene is TRBD2 (6 bases). Trimming removed 6 bases at V and 0 bases at J, with 12 bases between. The CDR3 has 14 amino acids. CDR3 loop: CASRPSTSSYEQYF. Written as DNA, the CDR3 is TGTGCCAGCAGGCCCTCGACTAGCTCCTACGAGCAGTACTTC.